These 19 T cell receptor beta chains were sequenced from one sample in a study of human T cells and chemical hapten exposure. TCRdb processed the RACE reads anew with MiXCR; each CDR3 protein has one entry. This table holds more than 55,000 distinct CDR3 sequences, over 9% found once. The time point was: pre-sensitization, week 0. Noted treatment: therapeutic diphenylcyclopropenone sensitization with weekly scalp DPC. Source: whole blood, taken in connection with sensitization to the hapten diphenylcyclopropenone (DPC). Source of these receptors: a woman aged 40 to 55 with alopecia areata. Some clones in this sample may be carry-over from other donors' samples.

Concerning this clonotype: This may arise from a read error, as a much more abundant clone is one base away. The chain links TRBV7-2 to TRBJ2-5; weak D call: TRBD2 (6 bases). The CDR3 is made up of 15 amino acids. CDR1 and CDR2 (germline): SGHTA, FQGNSA. The ends were cut back, 1 base at V and 2 bases at J, with 11 bases in the middle. CDR3 nucleotide sequence: TGTGCCAGCAGCTTAGTTTGGGAGGAGCAAGAGACCCAGTACTTC. Translated: CASSLVWEEQETQYF.

This clonotype was observed at least ten times. V usage is TRBV29-1 and J usage is TRBJ1-1; D remains ambiguous. Germline V gene sequence: CDR1 SQVTM, CDR2 ANQGSEA. Between the trimmed V and J ends, which lost 4 bases and 6 bases, there was a span of 12 bases. The length of the CDR3 is 12 residues. The CDR3 DNA reads TGCAGCGTTGCAAAGGGTAATGCTGAAGCTTTCTTT. This gives the protein CSVAKGNAEAFF.

This clonotype was found a few times. The chain employs TRBV12-3 or TRBV12-4 and TRBJ2-4; no clear D. Trimming pared 4 bases from V and 16 bases from J, leaving 14 bases between. The CDR3 contains 11 residues. CDR3 DNA: TGTGCCAGCAGTTCGACCAGAACCAAATACTTC. As protein: CASSSTRTKYF.

J is TRBJ2-7 and V is TRBV27; D not resolved. The CDR3 runs 13 residues. Germline lookup yields CDR1 MNHEY and CDR2 SMNVEV (reference sequence). V was shortened by 0 bases and J by 3 bases, with 6 bases between the two germline ends. CDR3 DNA sequence: TGTGCCAGCAGTTTATCCTTCGACTACGAGCAGTACTTC. Encoded protein: CASSLSFDYEQYF.

The DNA for the CDR3 is TGTGCCAGCAGCGCTCGACAGGGGGGCGAGACCCAGTACTTC. Its translation is CASSARQGGETQYF. The chain has TRBV9 and TRBJ2-5; TRBD1 matches 9 bases. The CDR3 totals 14 residues. Germline CDR1 reads SGDLS; CDR2 reads YYNGEE. V dropped 3 bases and J dropped 5; count of bases not matched to a gene: 5.

The chain uses TRBV15 and TRBJ2-5, with no clear D. Germline V gene lookup returns CDR1 LNHNV and CDR2 YYDKDF (reference sequence). This CDR3 spans 12 amino acids. Trimming removed 3 bases from V and 7 bases from J, with 9 bases in between. The DNA of the CDR3 is TGTGCCACCAGCAGGAGCAGTTCGACCCAGTACTTC. It is translated as CATSRSSSTQYF.

This clonotype was seen at least ten times. V usage is TRBV12-3 or TRBV12-4 and J usage is TRBJ1-1; no clear D. CDR3 length equals 15 residues. Trimming shortened V by 1 base and J by 5 bases, and 14 bases separated the two germline ends. The chain's CDR3 is CASSLGRWRGTEAFF. The CDR3 DNA is TGTGCCAGCAGTTTAGGGCGGTGGCGCGGGACTGAAGCTTTCTTT.

This clonotype was recorded many times. CDR3 coding DNA: TGTGCCAGCAGCCCAAGATGGGGACAGGGGGTAAACTACGAGCAGTACTTC. Amino acid sequence: CASSPRWGQGVNYEQYF. The chain recombines TRBV6-1 with TRBJ2-7; 11 nucleotides align to TRBD1. This CDR3 contains 17 residues. Germline lookup yields CDR1 MNHNS and CDR2 SASEGT. With V trimmed by 6 bases and J by 3 bases, 13 bases remained unmatched.

This clonotype was observed at least ten times. The chain has TRBV7-8 and TRBJ2-5, with 12 bases identical to TRBD1. V lost 4 bases to trimming and J lost 5 bases; unmatched junction nucleotides: 11. CDR1 is SGHVS, CDR2 FQNEAQ, per germline. The CDR3 has 17 residues. CDR3 amino acids: CASSSVPGQGAVETQYF. In DNA, the CDR3 is TGTGCCAGCAGCTCCGTCCCGGGACAGGGGGCGGTGGAGACCCAGTACTTC.

This clonotype has just a few counts. This rearrangement joins TRBV29-1 to TRBJ2-1; 7 bases fit TRBD2. The germline V gene encodes CDR1 SQVTM and CDR2 ANQGSEA. This CDR3 region has 13 residues. With 7 bases clipped from V and 7 bases from J, the junction kept 10 bases outside the gene matches. CDR3 sequence: CSGGRGEGNEQFF. The CDR3 nucleotides read TGCAGCGGTGGGCGAGGGGAGGGGAATGAGCAGTTCTTC.

This clonotype has at least ten counts. The chain links TRBV20-1 to TRBJ2-7; perhaps TRBD1 as D (6 bases). The CDR3 runs 16 residues. With 6 bases removed from V and 4 bases from J, the gap between germline ends came to 25 bases. Germline CDR1 and CDR2: DFQATT and SNEGSKA (reference sequence). CDR3 amino acids: CSAPTTGTPRVYEQYF. CDR3 coding DNA: TGCAGTGCCCCTACTACGGGGACACCGAGGGTATACGAGCAGTACTTC.

This clonotype was seen a handful of times. The chain has TRBV6-6 and TRBJ2-3; D could derive from TRBD1 or TRBD2 (6 bases each). The CDR3 contains 13 residues. Germline V lookup: CDR1 MNHNY, CDR2 SVGAGI (reference sequence). The germline V and J ends were trimmed by 2 bases and 4 bases, with 7 bases remaining between them. CDR3: CASSYGGPDTQYF. The CDR3 region has the DNA TGTGCCAGCAGTTACGGGGGGCCAGATACGCAGTATTTT.

This clonotype appeared many times. V is TRBV12-3 or TRBV12-4 and J is TRBJ2-5; 8 nucleotides line up with TRBD1. The CDR3 runs 15 residues. Trimming at V came to 3 bases and at J to 5 bases, leaving 8 bases not matched to a gene. CDR3 in DNA: TGTGCCAGCAGTTTTCAGGCAGGGGGCTCGGAGACCCAGTACTTC. Its translation: CASSFQAGGSETQYF.

Notes on this clonotype: The junction does not match germline at one end; this may be a read error. The chain links TRBV7-7 to TRBJ2-1, with D uncertain. Germline lookup yields CDR1 SSHAT and CDR2 FNYEAQ (reference sequence). This CDR3 is built from 13 residues. CDR3 nucleotide sequence: TGTGCTAGCAGCCTGGGCCTCGGTTATGAGCAGTTCTTC. It specifies CASSLGLGYEQFF.

This clonotype was counted at least ten times. This chain links TRBV5-4 with TRBJ2-5; D call uncertain. Germline V gives CDR1 SGHNT, CDR2 YYREEE (reference sequence). Deletions cut 4 bases from V and 3 bases from J, with 10 bases between. The CDR3 extends over 13 amino acids. This CDR3 is CASSADMEETQYF. CDR3 sequence (DNA): TGTGCCAGCAGCGCCGACATGGAAGAGACCCAGTACTTC.

This clonotype has a count of ten or more. The chain couples TRBV6-2 or TRBV6-3 to TRBJ2-7, with 9 bases that match TRBD1. The V and J ends lost 4 bases and 2 bases, in that order; junction bases with no gene match: 9. CDR1 is MNHEY and CDR2 is SVGEGT in the germline V gene. The CDR3 length is 16 residues. This chain's CDR3 is CASSWGGQGPPYEQYF. CDR3 DNA: TGTGCCAGCAGTTGGGGCGGACAGGGGCCACCCTACGAGCAGTACTTC.

This chain connects TRBV29-1 to TRBJ1-2; D uncertain. This CDR3 spans 11 amino acids. V was shortened by 5 bases and J by 5 bases, with 9 bases between the two germline ends. Germline V lookup: CDR1 SQVTM, CDR2 ANQGSEA. The CDR3 DNA reads as TGCAGCGTTAGTTTAGCGTATGGCTACACCTTC. It codes for CSVSLAYGYTF.

This clonotype came up many times. The V and J genes are TRBV7-2 and TRBJ2-1; 7 nucleotides align to TRBD2. The length of the CDR3 is 16 residues. CDR1 and CDR2 (germline): SGHTA, FQGNSA. The J segment lost 12 bases and the V segment lost 5 bases, leaving 19 bases of the junction unmatched. CDR3 protein: CASSLHMREGLIGQFF. For the CDR3, the DNA is TGTGCCAGCAGCCTTCATATGAGGGAGGGCCTGATAGGGCAGTTCTTC. Looking up the rest from reference TRBV7-2 and TRBJ2-1 gives the full variable domain: GAGVSQSPSNKVTEKGKDVELRCDPISGHTALYWYRQSLGQGLEFLIYFQGNSAPDKSGLPSDRFSAERTGGSVSTLTIQRTQQEDSAVYLCASSLHMREGLIGQFFGPGTRLTVL.

This clonotype has ten or more counts. The CDR3 reads CASSPGLRGEGGQPQHF. The CDR3 DNA reads TGTGCCAGCAGTCCGGGCCTAAGGGGAGAAGGGGGTCAGCCCCAGCATTTT. The chain recombines TRBV6-5 with TRBJ1-5, with a tentative D call TRBD1 (6 bases). This CDR3 is 17 amino acids long. V was shortened by 5 bases and J by 6 bases, with 23 bases between the two germline ends. In germline, CDR1 is MNHEY, CDR2 SVGAGI.